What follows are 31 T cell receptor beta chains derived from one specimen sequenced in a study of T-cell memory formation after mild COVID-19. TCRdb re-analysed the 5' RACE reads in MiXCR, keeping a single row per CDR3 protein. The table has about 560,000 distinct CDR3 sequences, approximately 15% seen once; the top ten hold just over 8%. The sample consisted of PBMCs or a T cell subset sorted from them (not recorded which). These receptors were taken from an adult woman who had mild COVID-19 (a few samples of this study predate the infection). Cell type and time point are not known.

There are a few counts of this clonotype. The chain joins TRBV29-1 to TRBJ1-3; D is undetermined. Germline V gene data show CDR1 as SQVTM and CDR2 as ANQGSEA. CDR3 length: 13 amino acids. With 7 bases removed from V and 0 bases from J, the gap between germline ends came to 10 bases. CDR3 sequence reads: CSAVGISGNTIYF. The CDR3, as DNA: TGCAGCGCAGTAGGCATCTCTGGAAACACCATATATTTT.

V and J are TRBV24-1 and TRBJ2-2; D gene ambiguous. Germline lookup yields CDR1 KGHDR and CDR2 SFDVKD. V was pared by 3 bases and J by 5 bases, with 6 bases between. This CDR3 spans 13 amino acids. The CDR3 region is CATSDGVTGELFF. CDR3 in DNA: TGTGCCACCAGTGATGGAGTTACCGGGGAGCTGTTTTTT.

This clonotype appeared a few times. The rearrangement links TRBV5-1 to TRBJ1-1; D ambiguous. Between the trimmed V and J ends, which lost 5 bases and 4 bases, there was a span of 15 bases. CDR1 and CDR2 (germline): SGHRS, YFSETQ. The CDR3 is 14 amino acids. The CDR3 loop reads CASRLGSDGTEAFF. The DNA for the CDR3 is TGCGCCAGCAGACTGGGGTCGGACGGCACTGAAGCTTTCTTT.

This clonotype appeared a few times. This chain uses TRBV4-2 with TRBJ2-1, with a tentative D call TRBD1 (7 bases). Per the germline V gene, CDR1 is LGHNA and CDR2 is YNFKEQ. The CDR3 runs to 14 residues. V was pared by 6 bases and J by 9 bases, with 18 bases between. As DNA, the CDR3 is TGTGCCAGCAGAGGAGGGGGCGCTGGTAGTGAGCAGTTCTTC. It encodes CASRGGGAGSEQFF.

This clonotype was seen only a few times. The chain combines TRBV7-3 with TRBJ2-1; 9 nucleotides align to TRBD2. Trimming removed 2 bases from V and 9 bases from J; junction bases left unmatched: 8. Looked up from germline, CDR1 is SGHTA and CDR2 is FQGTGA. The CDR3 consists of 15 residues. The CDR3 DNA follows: TGTGCCAGCAGCTTATTAGCGGGAGCGTGGGGTGAGCAGTTCTTC. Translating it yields CASSLLAGAWGEQFF.

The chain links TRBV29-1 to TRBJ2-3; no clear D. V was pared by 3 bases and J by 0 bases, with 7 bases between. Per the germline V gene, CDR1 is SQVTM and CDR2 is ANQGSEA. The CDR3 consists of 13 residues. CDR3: CSVEYGSTDTQYF. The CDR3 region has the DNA TGCAGCGTTGAGTACGGGAGCACAGATACGCAGTATTTT.

The CDR3 here is CASSVEGLSGNTIYF. The DNA of the CDR3 is TGTGCCAGCAGCGTAGAGGGACTCTCTGGAAACACCATATATTTT. This chain uses TRBV9 with TRBJ1-3, with a tentative D call TRBD1 (5 bases). Trimming cost V 0 bases and J 0 bases, with 7 bases left between them. CDR3 size: 15 residues. CDR1 SGDLS and CDR2 YYNGEE come from the germline V gene.

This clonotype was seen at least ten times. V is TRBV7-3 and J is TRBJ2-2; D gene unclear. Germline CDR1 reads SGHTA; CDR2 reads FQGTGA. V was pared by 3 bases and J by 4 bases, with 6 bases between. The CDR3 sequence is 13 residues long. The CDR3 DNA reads TGTGCCAGCAGCTTCGGATCCACCGGGGAGCTGTTTTTT. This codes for CASSFGSTGELFF. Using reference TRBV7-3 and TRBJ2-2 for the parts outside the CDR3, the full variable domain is GAGVSQTPSNKVTEKGKYVELRCDPISGHTALYWYRQSLGQGPEFLIYFQGTGAADDSGLPNDRFFAVRPEGSVSTLKIQRTERGDSAVYLCASSFGSTGELFFGEGSRLTVL.

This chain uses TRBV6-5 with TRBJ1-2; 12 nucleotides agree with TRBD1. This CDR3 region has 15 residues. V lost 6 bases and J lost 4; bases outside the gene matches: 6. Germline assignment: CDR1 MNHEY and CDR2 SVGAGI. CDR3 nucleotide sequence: TGTGCCAGCAGAAGGGGACAGGGGGCGGGCTATGGCTACACCTTC. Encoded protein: CASRRGQGAGYGYTF.

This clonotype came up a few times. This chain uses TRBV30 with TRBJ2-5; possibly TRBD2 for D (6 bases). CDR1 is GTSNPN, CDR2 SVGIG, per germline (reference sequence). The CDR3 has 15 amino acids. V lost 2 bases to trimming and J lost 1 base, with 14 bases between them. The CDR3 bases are TGTGCCTGGAGTCTCCTTAGCGGCATCCAAGAGACCCAGTACTTC. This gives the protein CAWSLLSGIQETQYF.

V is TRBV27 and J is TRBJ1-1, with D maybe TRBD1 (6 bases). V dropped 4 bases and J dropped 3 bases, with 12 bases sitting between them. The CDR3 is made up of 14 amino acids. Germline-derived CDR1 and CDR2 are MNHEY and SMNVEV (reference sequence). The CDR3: CASSSRDIDTEAFF. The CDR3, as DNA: TGTGCCAGCAGTTCCCGGGACATTGACACTGAAGCTTTCTTT.

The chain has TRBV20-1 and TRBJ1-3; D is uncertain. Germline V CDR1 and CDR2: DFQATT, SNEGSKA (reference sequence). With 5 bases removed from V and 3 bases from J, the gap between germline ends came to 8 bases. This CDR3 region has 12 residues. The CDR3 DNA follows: TGCAGTGCTGCAGTAGGTGGAAACACCATATATTTT. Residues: CSAAVGGNTIYF.

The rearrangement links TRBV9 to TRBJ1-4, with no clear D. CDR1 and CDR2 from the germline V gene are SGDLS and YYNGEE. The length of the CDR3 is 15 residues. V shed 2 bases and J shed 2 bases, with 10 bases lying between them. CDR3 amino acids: CASSVNSGTNEKLFF. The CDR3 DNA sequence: TGTGCCAGCAGCGTGAACAGCGGGACTAATGAAAAACTGTTTTTT. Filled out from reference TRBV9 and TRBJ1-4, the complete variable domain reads DSGVTQTPKHLITATGQRVTLRCSPRSGDLSVYWYQQSLDQGLQFLIQYYNGEERAKGNILERFSAQQFPDLHSELNLSSLELGDSALYFCASSVNSGTNEKLFFGSGTQLSVL.

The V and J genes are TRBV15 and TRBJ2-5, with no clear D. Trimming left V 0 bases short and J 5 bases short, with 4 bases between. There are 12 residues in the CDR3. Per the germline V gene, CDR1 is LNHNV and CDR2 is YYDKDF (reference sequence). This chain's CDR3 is CATSRDVETQYF. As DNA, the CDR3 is TGTGCCACCAGCAGAGATGTCGAGACCCAGTACTTC.

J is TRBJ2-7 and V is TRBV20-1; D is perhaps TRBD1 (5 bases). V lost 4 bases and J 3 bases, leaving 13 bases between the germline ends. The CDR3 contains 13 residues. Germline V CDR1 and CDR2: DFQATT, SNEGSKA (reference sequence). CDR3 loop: CSAIGLGVYEQYF. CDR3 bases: TGCAGTGCTATCGGTTTAGGGGTCTACGAGCAGTACTTC.

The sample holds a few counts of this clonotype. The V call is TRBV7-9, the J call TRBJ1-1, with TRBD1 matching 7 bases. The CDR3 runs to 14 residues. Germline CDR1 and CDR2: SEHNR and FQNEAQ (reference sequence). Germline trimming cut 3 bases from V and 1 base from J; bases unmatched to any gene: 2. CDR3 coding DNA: TGTGCCAGCAGCTTCGGGACAGAGAACACTGAAGCTTTCTTT. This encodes CASSFGTENTEAFF.

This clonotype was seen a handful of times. CDR3 sequence (DNA): TGTGCCAGCAGCCAATTTAGGTTCTACAATGAGCAGTTCTTC. Translated: CASSQFRFYNEQFF. The chain carries TRBV14 and TRBJ2-1; D not resolved. Per germline, CDR1 SGHDN and CDR2 FVKESK. The CDR3 totals 14 residues. Trimming pared 2 bases from V and 3 bases from J, leaving 8 bases between.

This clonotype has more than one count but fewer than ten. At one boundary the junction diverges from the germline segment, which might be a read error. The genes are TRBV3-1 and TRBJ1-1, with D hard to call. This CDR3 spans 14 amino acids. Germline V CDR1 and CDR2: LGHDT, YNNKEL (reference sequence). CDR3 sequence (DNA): TGTGCCAGCAGCAAAGACATTCTGGGCACTGAAGCTTTCTTT. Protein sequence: CASSKDILGTEAFF.

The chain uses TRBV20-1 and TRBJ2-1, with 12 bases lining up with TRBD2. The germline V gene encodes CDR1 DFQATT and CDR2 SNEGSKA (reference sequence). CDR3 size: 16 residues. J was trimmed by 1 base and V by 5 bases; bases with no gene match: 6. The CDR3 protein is CSAPGLAGGSYNEQFF. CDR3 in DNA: TGCAGTGCTCCGGGACTAGCGGGCGGTTCCTACAATGAGCAGTTCTTC.

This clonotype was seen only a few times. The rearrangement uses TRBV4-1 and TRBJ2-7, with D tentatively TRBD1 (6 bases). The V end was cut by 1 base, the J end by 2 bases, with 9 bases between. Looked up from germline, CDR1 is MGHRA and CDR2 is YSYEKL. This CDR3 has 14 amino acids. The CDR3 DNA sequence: TGCGCCAGCAGCCAAGCTACAGGGCCCTACGAGCAGTACTTC. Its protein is CASSQATGPYEQYF.

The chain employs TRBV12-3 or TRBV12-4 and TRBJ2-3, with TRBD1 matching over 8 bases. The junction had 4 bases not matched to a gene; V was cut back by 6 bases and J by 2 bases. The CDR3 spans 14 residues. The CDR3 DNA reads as TGTGCCAGCAGAAGGACAGGGCCCACAGATACGCAGTATTTT. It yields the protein CASRRTGPTDTQYF.

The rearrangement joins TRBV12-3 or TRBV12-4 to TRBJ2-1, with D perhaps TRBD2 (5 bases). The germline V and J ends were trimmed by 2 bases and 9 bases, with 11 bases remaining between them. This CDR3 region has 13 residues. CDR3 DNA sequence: TGTGCCAGCAGTTTAAACACCGCGGGTGAGCAGTTCTTC. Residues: CASSLNTAGEQFF.

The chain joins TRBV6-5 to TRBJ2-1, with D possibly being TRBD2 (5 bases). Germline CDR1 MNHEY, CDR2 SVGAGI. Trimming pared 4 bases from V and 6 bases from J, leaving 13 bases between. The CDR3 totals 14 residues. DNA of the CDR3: TGTGCCAGCAGTTTAATGGGAGCCCGCAATGAGCAGTTCTTC. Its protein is CASSLMGARNEQFF.

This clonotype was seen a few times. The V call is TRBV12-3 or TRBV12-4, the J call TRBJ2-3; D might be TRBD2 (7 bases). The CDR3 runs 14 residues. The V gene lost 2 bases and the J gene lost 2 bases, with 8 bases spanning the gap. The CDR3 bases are TGTGCCAGCAGTTTACGGGGGGCCACAGATACGCAGTATTTT. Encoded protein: CASSLRGATDTQYF.

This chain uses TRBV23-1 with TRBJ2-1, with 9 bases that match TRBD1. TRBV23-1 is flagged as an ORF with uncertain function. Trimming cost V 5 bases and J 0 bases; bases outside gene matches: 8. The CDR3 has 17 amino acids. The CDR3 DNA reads TGCGCCAGCAGTGACAGGGGGTGGTCTGGCTCCTACAATGAGCAGTTCTTC. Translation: CASSDRGWSGSYNEQFF.

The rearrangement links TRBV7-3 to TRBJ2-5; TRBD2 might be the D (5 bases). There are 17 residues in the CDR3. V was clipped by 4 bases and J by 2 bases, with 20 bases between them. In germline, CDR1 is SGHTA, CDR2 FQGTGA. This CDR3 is CASSSGSSARGQETQYF. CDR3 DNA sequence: TGTGCCAGCAGCTCCGGAAGTAGCGCACGGGGACAAGAGACCCAGTACTTC.

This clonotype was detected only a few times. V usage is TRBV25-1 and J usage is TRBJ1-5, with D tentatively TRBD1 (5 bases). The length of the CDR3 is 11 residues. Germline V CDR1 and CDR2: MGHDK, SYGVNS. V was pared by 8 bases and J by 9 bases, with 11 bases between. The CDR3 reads CASGTWGPQHF. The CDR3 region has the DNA TGTGCCAGCGGGACGTGGGGGCCCCAGCATTTT.

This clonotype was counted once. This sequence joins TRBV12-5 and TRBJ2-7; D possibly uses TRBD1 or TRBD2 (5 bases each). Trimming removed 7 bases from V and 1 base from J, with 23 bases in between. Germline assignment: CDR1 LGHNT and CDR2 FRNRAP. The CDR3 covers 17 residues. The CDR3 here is CASDPGPTIKNSYEQYF. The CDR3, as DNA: TGTGCTAGTGACCCGGGGCCCACCATCAAAAATTCCTACGAGCAGTACTTC.

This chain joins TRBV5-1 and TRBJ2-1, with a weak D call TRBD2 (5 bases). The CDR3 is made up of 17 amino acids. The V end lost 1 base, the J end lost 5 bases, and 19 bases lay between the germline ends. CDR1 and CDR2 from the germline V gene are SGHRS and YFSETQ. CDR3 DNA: TGCGCCAGCAGCTTGAGCGGTGGCGCCGACCGGCACAATGAGCAGTTCTTC. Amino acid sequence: CASSLSGGADRHNEQFF.

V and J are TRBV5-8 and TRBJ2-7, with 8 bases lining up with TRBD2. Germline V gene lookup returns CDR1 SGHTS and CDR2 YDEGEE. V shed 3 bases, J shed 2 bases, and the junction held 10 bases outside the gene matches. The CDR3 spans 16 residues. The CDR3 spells CASSSLAGLWAYEQYF. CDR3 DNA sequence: TGTGCCAGCAGCTCCTTAGCGGGACTCTGGGCCTACGAGCAGTACTTC.

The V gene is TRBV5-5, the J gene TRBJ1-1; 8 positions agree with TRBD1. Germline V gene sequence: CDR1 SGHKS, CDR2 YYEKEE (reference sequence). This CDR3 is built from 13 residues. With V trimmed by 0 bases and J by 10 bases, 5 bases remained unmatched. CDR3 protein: CASSLGGDRGAFF. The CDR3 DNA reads TGTGCCAGCAGCTTGGGGGGAGACAGGGGAGCTTTCTTT.